This passage covers 2 T cell receptor beta chains from one sample sequenced in a study of T cells in Graves' hyperthyroidism and ophthalmopathy. Template material for amplifying TCR beta CDR3 regions consisted of RNA transcripts. First-round RT-PCR with HTBI primers amplified the TCR CDR3 region. TCRdb passed the multiplex PCR reads through MiXCR, listing each CDR3 protein once. The sample carries 340,000 or so distinct CDR3 sequences, roughly 20% recorded once. What was sequenced was blood. These receptors were taken from a woman aged 45-60 years with Graves' hyperthyroidism.

The CDR3 region is CASSVGTGKSGELFF. The CDR3 DNA reads as TGTGCCAGCAGCGTTGGGACAGGGAAGTCCGGGGAGCTGTTTTTT. The chain couples TRBV9 to TRBJ2-2, with 9 bases matching TRBD1. V lost 2 bases to trimming and J lost 6 bases; unmatched junction nucleotides: 5. The CDR3 has 15 residues. CDR1 and CDR2 (germline): SGDLS, YYNGEE.

This clonotype was counted between two and nine times. The rearrangement joins TRBV5-1 to TRBJ1-1; D remains ambiguous. This CDR3 has 11 residues. The V gene lost 3 bases and the J gene lost 11 bases, with 11 bases spanning the gap. CDR1 and CDR2 from the germline V gene are SGHRS and YFSETQ. The CDR3 spells CASSSNFGAFF. The CDR3 DNA sequence: TGCGCCAGCAGCTCGAACTTTGGCGCTTTCTTT.